A single sample is the source of the 32 T cell receptor beta chains below, sequenced in a study of naive and memory T cell subsets. A UMI-containing oligonucleotide was joined by 3' ligation to the TCR cDNA template. Ligated cDNA underwent four rounds of PCR with nested alpha and beta constant region primers and SP2. Each CDR3 protein gets one entry after TCRdb re-called the 5' RACE reads with MiXCR. Here the sample spans tens of thousands of distinct CDR3 sequences, 7.2% being singletons. The receptors stem from a male donor in good health.

This clonotype occurred a few times. The CDR3 DNA follows: TGTGCCAGCAGTTACTCGATTATCGATCGGGGGCCGGAGACCCAGTACTTC. It translates to CASSYSIIDRGPETQYF. The chain has TRBV6-2 or TRBV6-3 and TRBJ2-5; D possibly uses TRBD1 or TRBD2 (6 bases each). The CDR3 spans 17 residues. The V gene's germline CDR1 is MNHEY and CDR2 SVGEGT. V was pared by 0 bases and J by 5 bases, with 19 bases between.

The chain carries TRBV12-5 and TRBJ1-6; D not resolved. The CDR3 runs to 14 residues. The germline V gene encodes CDR1 LGHNT and CDR2 FRNRAP. The V and J ends lost 1 base and 5 bases respectively, with 6 bases between them. This chain's CDR3 is CASGLALDNSPLHF. The DNA for the CDR3 is TGTGCTAGTGGTTTGGCCTTGGATAATTCACCCCTCCACTTT.

The sample holds a few counts of this clonotype. The genes are TRBV20-1 and TRBJ1-2; 8 positions match TRBD1. Germline trimming cut 5 bases from V and 4 bases from J; bases unmatched to any gene: 9. The CDR3 totals 14 residues. Per the germline V gene, CDR1 is DFQATT and CDR2 is SNEGSKA (reference sequence). The CDR3 DNA reads TGCAGTGCTGCTCAGACAGGGGATAGCTATGGCTACACCTTC. Translated, it gives CSAAQTGDSYGYTF.

A few counts support this clonotype. The chain carries TRBV6-1 and TRBJ1-5, with D tentatively TRBD1 (6 bases). CDR3 length: 16 residues. V shed 0 bases and J shed 6 bases, with 15 bases lying between them. Germline CDR1 reads MNHNS; CDR2 reads SASEGT. CDR3: CASSEAARGFSQPQHF. The CDR3, as DNA: TGTGCCAGCAGTGAAGCAGCCAGGGGCTTTTCTCAGCCCCAGCATTTT.

Many counts were recorded for this clonotype. V and J are TRBV29-1 and TRBJ2-3; no reliable D call. This CDR3 has 12 residues. With 6 bases removed from V and 1 base from J, the gap between germline ends came to 8 bases. CDR1 and CDR2 from the germline V gene are SQVTM and ANQGSEA. CDR3 region: CSVEAGTDTQYF. In DNA, the CDR3 is TGCAGCGTCGAGGCAGGCACAGATACGCAGTATTTT.

This clonotype occurred many times. This sequence joins TRBV6-5 and TRBJ2-1, with 8 bases that match TRBD1. The CDR3 sequence is 17 residues long. Per germline, CDR1 MNHEY and CDR2 SVGAGI. V was clipped by 0 bases and J by 7 bases; unmatched bases: 11. The CDR3 loop reads CASSYSQGAPIHNEQFF. In DNA form, the CDR3 reads TGTGCCAGCAGTTACTCCCAGGGGGCCCCAATACATAATGAGCAGTTCTTC.

This clonotype was recorded at least ten times. The V and J genes are TRBV29-1 and TRBJ2-3; D may be TRBD2 (6 bases). CDR1 and CDR2 (germline): SQVTM, ANQGSEA. Between the trimmed V and J ends, which lost 6 bases and 0 bases, there was a span of 19 bases. The CDR3 is made up of 16 amino acids. For the CDR3, the DNA is TGCAGCGTCGACGTGGGTGCGGGGTCTAGCACAGATACGCAGTATTTT. This sequence encodes CSVDVGAGSSTDTQYF.

This clonotype was counted a few times. The chain joins TRBV12-3 or TRBV12-4 to TRBJ1-1, with 9 positions matching TRBD1. The CDR3 loop spans 15 amino acids. V lost 3 bases, J lost 4 bases, and 6 bases stayed unmatched. The CDR3 region has the DNA TGTGCCAGCAGTTTGGGACAGGGTGATCGCACTGAAGCTTTCTTT. Its protein is CASSLGQGDRTEAFF.

This clonotype appeared a few times. This chain joins TRBV7-2 and TRBJ1-1; unclear D gene. The CDR3 loop spans 14 amino acids. V was shortened by 5 bases and J by 10 bases, with 20 bases between the two germline ends. The V gene's germline CDR1 is SGHTA and CDR2 FQGNSA. The CDR3 sequence: CASSPITGPMRAFF. In DNA, the CDR3 is TGTGCCAGCAGCCCCATTACTGGACCAATGAGAGCTTTCTTT.

This clonotype was detected a few times. This chain uses TRBV5-1 with TRBJ2-3; D is unresolved. The CDR3 spans 13 residues. Germline V gives CDR1 SGHRS, CDR2 YFSETQ. Trimming removed 4 bases from V and 2 bases from J, with 8 bases in between. The CDR3 region is CASSAGATDTQYF. CDR3 bases: TGCGCCAGCAGCGCAGGCGCCACAGATACGCAGTATTTT.

This clonotype came up a few times. For the CDR3, the DNA is TGTGCCAGCAGTTACTCAAGGTGTCGATACGGCAATCAGCCCCAGCATTTT. This translates into CASSYSRCRYGNQPQHF. The rearrangement joins TRBV6-6 to TRBJ1-5; D is uncertain. Germline V gene data show CDR1 as MNHNY and CDR2 as SVGAGI (reference sequence). The CDR3 has 17 amino acids. V gave up 0 bases and J gave up 2 bases, with 14 bases separating them.

This clonotype showed up many times. This chain joins TRBV13 and TRBJ1-2, with D possibly being TRBD1 (6 bases). Trimming cost V 5 bases and J 8 bases, with 27 bases left between them. The CDR3 contains 17 residues. The V gene's germline CDR1 is PRHDT and CDR2 FYEKMQ (reference sequence). This chain's CDR3 is CASSATPDGGEDDGYTF. The CDR3, as DNA: TGTGCCAGCAGCGCGACCCCCGACGGGGGCGAGGATGACGGCTACACCTTC.

This clonotype was found many times. This chain joins TRBV9 and TRBJ1-1; TRBD1 is a possible D gene (6 bases). Germline values: CDR1 SGDLS, CDR2 YYNGEE. With 8 bases removed from V and 1 base from J, the gap between germline ends came to 12 bases. The CDR3 spans 13 residues. The CDR3 is CASGQFENTEAFF. CDR3 in DNA: TGTGCCAGTGGACAGTTCGAGAACACTGAAGCTTTCTTT.

The genes are TRBV27 and TRBJ2-7, with no clear D. The CDR3 runs 11 residues. Trimming cost V 3 bases and J 6 bases, with 6 bases left between them. Germline CDR1 reads MNHEY; CDR2 reads SMNVEV (reference sequence). CDR3 nucleotides: TGTGCCAGCAGTTTTGGAGTCGAGCAGTACTTC. Protein sequence: CASSFGVEQYF.

The chain uses TRBV13 and TRBJ2-5; D is unclear. Germline CDR1 reads PRHDT; CDR2 reads FYEKMQ (reference sequence). The length of the CDR3 is 13 residues. V gave up 2 bases and J gave up 0 bases, with 4 bases separating them. CDR3 protein: CASSLWNQETQYF. In nucleotides, the CDR3 is TGTGCCAGCAGCTTATGGAACCAAGAGACCCAGTACTTC. The full variable domain, its missing parts supplied by reference TRBV13 and TRBJ2-5, is AAGVIQSPRHLIKEKRETATLKCYPIPRHDTVYWYQQGPGQDPQFLISFYEKMQSDKGSIPDRFSAQQFSDYHSELNMSSLELGDSALYFCASSLWNQETQYFGPGTRLLVL.

This clonotype has a count of ten or more. This sequence joins TRBV2 and TRBJ2-7, with TRBD1 as a possible D gene (5 bases). Germline assignment: CDR1 SNHLY and CDR2 FYNNEI. V lost 2 bases, J lost 3 bases, and 14 bases lay in between. This CDR3 region has 15 residues. CDR3 coding DNA: TGTGCCAGCAGTGAATCAGGGCAGCCGAACTACGAGCAGTACTTC. Its protein is CASSESGQPNYEQYF.

In this sample, this clonotype turned up many times. The V gene is TRBV5-8, the J gene TRBJ2-1, with TRBD2 as a possible D gene (5 bases). Germline V gene data show CDR1 as SGHTS and CDR2 as YDEGEE. The CDR3 extends over 14 amino acids. V shed 4 bases and J shed 5 bases, with 13 bases lying between them. CDR3 amino acids: CASSDRDYNNEQFF. CDR3 nucleotides: TGTGCCAGCAGCGACCGGGATTACAACAATGAGCAGTTCTTC.

This clonotype was seen more than once but under ten times. The chain has TRBV12-3 or TRBV12-4 and TRBJ2-3, with D possibly matching TRBD2 (6 bases). V was clipped by 4 bases and J by 4 bases, with 18 bases between them. This CDR3 region has 16 residues. CDR3 coding DNA: TGTGCCAGCAGTTACCGGGTAGCGGCTGATGCAGATACGCAGTATTTT. This gives the protein CASSYRVAADADTQYF.

This chain uses TRBV30 with TRBJ1-3; no clear D gene. Germline V gene sequence: CDR1 GTSNPN, CDR2 SVGIG (reference sequence). This CDR3 is built from 13 residues. The germline V and J ends were trimmed by 4 bases and 3 bases, with 10 bases remaining between them. The CDR3 sequence is CAWKSSLGNTIYF. Written as DNA, the CDR3 is TGTGCCTGGAAAAGCTCTCTTGGAAACACCATATATTTT.

This clonotype was counted many times. The chain employs TRBV2 and TRBJ1-1, with TRBD1 as a possible D gene (5 bases). The germline CDR1 and CDR2 sequences are SNHLY and FYNNEI. The V end lost 5 bases, the J end lost 6 bases, and 10 bases lay between the germline ends. CDR3 length equals 12 residues. CDR3 bases: TGTGCCAGCAGTCAGGGTAGAGCTGAAGCTTTCTTT. Amino acid sequence: CASSQGRAEAFF. The variable domain in full, with the rest retrieved from reference TRBV2 and TRBJ1-1, is EPEVTQTPSHQVTQMGQEVILRCVPISNHLYFYWYRQILGQKVEFLVSFYNNEISEKSEIFDDQFSVERPDGSNFTLKIRSTKLEDSAMYFCASSQGRAEAFFGQGTRLTVV.

This clonotype was detected many times. CDR3 bases: TGCAGTGCTAGAGATCTGGGGACAGGGTCTGGAGATACGCAGTATTTT. Translation: CSARDLGTGSGDTQYF. The rearrangement uses TRBV20-1 and TRBJ2-3; 9 bases match TRBD1. V lost 0 bases and J lost 5; bases outside the gene matches: 9. Germline V CDR1 and CDR2: DFQATT, SNEGSKA (reference sequence). This CDR3 has 16 residues.

This clonotype was seen a few times. The genes are TRBV11-2 and TRBJ1-1, with D perhaps TRBD1 (6 bases). This CDR3 contains 14 residues. The germline gives CDR1 SGHAT, CDR2 FQNNGV. Trimming took 1 base from V and 11 from J, leaving 17 bases between them. In nucleotides, the CDR3 is TGTGCCAGCAGCTTAGGAGGTGGGGGGCGAATGGCTTTCTTT. It encodes CASSLGGGGRMAFF.

This clonotype was recorded a few times. The chain employs TRBV6-1 and TRBJ1-5; 7 bases agree with TRBD1. CDR3 length: 15 amino acids. V dropped 4 bases and J dropped 4; count of bases not matched to a gene: 7. Germline V gene sequence: CDR1 MNHNS, CDR2 SASEGT. This CDR3 is CASSGGTVRNQPQHF. DNA for the CDR3: TGTGCCAGCAGTGGGGGGACAGTCAGGAATCAGCCCCAGCATTTT.

This clonotype was counted at least ten times. The V gene is TRBV4-1, the J gene TRBJ2-1; D is uncertain. V lost 0 bases to trimming and J lost 9 bases, with 15 bases between them. In germline, CDR1 is MGHRA, CDR2 YSYEKL. The CDR3 covers 15 residues. In nucleotides, the CDR3 is TGCGCCAGCAGCCAAGACAGGACCTCGCTTAGTGAGCAGTTCTTC. This encodes CASSQDRTSLSEQFF.

This clonotype was counted ten times or more. CDR3 region: CASSEGVVPGYEQYF. The CDR3 DNA follows: TGTGCCAGCAGCGAAGGGGTGGTACCCGGCTACGAGCAGTACTTC. The J gene is TRBJ2-7, the V gene TRBV11-2, with D perhaps TRBD1 (5 bases). Germline-derived CDR1 and CDR2 are SGHAT and FQNNGV. The CDR3 spans 15 residues. V lost 5 bases to trimming and J lost 3 bases, with 17 bases between them.

On this clonotype: Being one base from a much bigger clone, this may be a read error. It is likely a read error, because the conserved phenylalanine at the end of the CDR3 is missing. The chain carries TRBV10-1 and TRBJ2-1, with D unclear. The CDR3 loop spans 14 amino acids. V was trimmed by 5 bases and J by 0 bases, leaving 8 bases between them. CDR1 and CDR2 from the germline V gene are WNHNN and SYGVQD (reference sequence). Written as DNA, the CDR3 is TGCGCCAGCAGTTCGAATCCCTCCTACAATGAGCAGTTCTCC. Its protein product is CASSSNPSYNEQFS.

This clonotype was seen many times. The V call is TRBV3-1, the J call TRBJ1-2, with D possibly matching TRBD1 (6 bases). This CDR3 has 14 amino acids. V was trimmed by 0 bases and J by 8 bases, leaving 13 bases between them. CDR1 LGHDT and CDR2 YNNKEL come from the germline V gene (reference sequence). The CDR3 DNA reads as TGTGCCAGCAGCCAAGAACGGGGGGCGAGGGGCTACACCTTC. This sequence encodes CASSQERGARGYTF. Full variable domain (outside the CDR3, taken from reference TRBV3-1 and TRBJ1-2): DTAVSQTPKYLVTQMGNDKSIKCEQNLGHDTMYWYKQDSKKFLKIMFSYNNKELIINETVPNRFSPKSPDKAHLNLHINSLELGDSAVYFCASSQERGARGYTFGSGTRLTVV.

This clonotype was seen repeatedly, ten times or more. J is TRBJ1-4 and V is TRBV12-3 or TRBV12-4, with D possibly being TRBD1 (5 bases). The germline V and J ends were trimmed by 4 bases and 6 bases, with 21 bases remaining between them. The CDR3 totals 17 residues. The CDR3 DNA sequence: TGTGCCAGCAGTTCCACAATAATAGGGGTACGCGATGAAAAACTGTTTTTT. It yields the protein CASSSTIIGVRDEKLFF.

This clonotype was detected ten times or more. This chain connects TRBV5-1 to TRBJ1-6; D remains unclear. Germline-derived CDR1 and CDR2 are SGHRS and YFSETQ. Trimming removed 0 bases from V and 3 bases from J, with 10 bases in between. This CDR3 region has 16 residues. The CDR3 here is CASSLEEGSYNSPLHF. DNA of the CDR3: TGCGCCAGCAGCTTGGAGGAGGGTAGCTATAATTCACCCCTCCACTTT.

The sample holds many counts of this clonotype. The CDR3 coding sequence is TGTGCCAGCAGCTTAGATGGAACAGATTATGGCTACACCTTC. It is translated as CASSLDGTDYGYTF. This chain uses TRBV7-9 with TRBJ1-2; D unresolved. Trimming stripped 1 base from V and 5 bases from J, with 11 bases between. Per the germline V gene, CDR1 is SEHNR and CDR2 is FQNEAQ (reference sequence). CDR3 length equals 14 residues. Based on the CDR3 plus reference TRBV7-9 and TRBJ1-2, the full variable domain is DTGVSQNPRHKITKRGQNVTFRCDPISEHNRLYWYRQTLGQGPEFLTYFQNEAQLEKSRLLSDRFSAERPKGSFSTLEIQRTEQGDSAMYLCASSLDGTDYGYTFGSGTRLTVV.

Concerning this clonotype: A read error may account for a junction end that differs from germline. The CDR3 region has the DNA TGTGCCAGCAGTCCACAGGACCGCGCCATCCAAGAGACCCGGTACTTC. Its translation: CASSPQDRAIQETRYF. J is TRBJ2-5 and V is TRBV12-3 or TRBV12-4; D might be TRBD1 (5 bases). The CDR3 spans 16 residues.

This clonotype was seen repeatedly, ten times or more. The chain carries TRBV2 and TRBJ2-1; 8 nucleotides line up with TRBD2. V lost 5 bases, J lost 10 bases, and 10 bases stayed unmatched. Germline V gene sequence: CDR1 SNHLY, CDR2 FYNNEI. This CDR3 comprises 14 residues. CDR3 sequence reads: CASSPGLVVGEQFF. The CDR3 DNA reads TGTGCCAGCAGTCCGGGACTAGTGGTAGGGGAGCAGTTCTTC.